There are a few counts of the clone carrying this T cell receptor (beta chain). What it recognizes is unknown. The data were obtained in a study of CD8+ T cells in alopecia areata. On the study more broadly: Percent of scalp involved defined treated patients' severity scores. Broader study findings: Alphabeta T cells residing in normal skin are also sequenced in scalp samples. Scalp clonality and expanded CD8+ clones among the top 100 showed significant decreases with tofacitinib.

The treatment was: oral pan-JAK inhibitor, 5-10 mg twice daily. There are 14 residues in the CDR3. Germline CDR1 reads MNHEY; CDR2 reads SVGAGI. V was clipped by 10 bases and J by 1 base, with 13 bases between them. The sequencing template was cDNA reverse transcribed from extracted RNA. Clones were read by immunoSEQ multiplex PCR, and TCRdb kept only the in-frame ones, dropping some. The data show 120,000 or so clones, with approximately 60% seen just once and 5.7% held by the top ten. The chain links TRBV6-5 to TRBJ2-2; D possibly corresponds to TRBD2 (5 bases). This TCR derives from a human donor with alopecia areata. Sequenced here: CD4+ T cells sorted from blood, sampled at week 4, from a patient treated with tofacitinib. The CDR3 nucleotides are TGTGCCACCCGACGGGGAGAGAACACCGGGGAGCTGTTTTTT. Its translation: CATRRGENTGELFF.